This T cell receptor (beta chain) emerged from a study of T cells after yellow fever vaccination. This clonotype appeared a few times. Antigen unknown. Findings and limits, study-wide: Clones from primary vaccination mostly reappeared after the booster (roughly 95% CD4, roughly 87% CD8).

With 5 bases removed from V and 7 bases from J, the gap between germline ends came to 12 bases. This CDR3 has 14 residues. TCRdb re-called the 5' RACE reads through MiXCR, storing one row per CDR3 protein. In the table there are 450,000 to 600,000 distinct CDR3 sequences, less than 20% of which are singletons. The rearrangement joins TRBV12-3 or TRBV12-4 to TRBJ1-6; possibly TRBD1 for D (5 bases). The starting material was PBMCs, obtained 4 to 6 days after the first yellow fever vaccination. The sequence was collected from a man aged 18 to 30 who received the YFV17D yellow fever vaccine. The CDR3 DNA is TGTGCCAGCAGTCAACAGGCGAGGAATTCACCCCTCCACTTT. It specifies CASSQQARNSPLHF.